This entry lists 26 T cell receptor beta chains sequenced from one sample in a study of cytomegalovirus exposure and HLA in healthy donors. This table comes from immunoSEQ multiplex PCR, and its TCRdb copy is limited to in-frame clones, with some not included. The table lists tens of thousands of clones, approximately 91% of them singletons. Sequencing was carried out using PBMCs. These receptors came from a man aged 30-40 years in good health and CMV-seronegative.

CDR3 DNA sequence: TGTGCCAGTAGTTTGGGGGCCCGCACAGATACGCAGTATTTT. Protein: CASSLGARTDTQYF. The V call is TRBV19, the J call TRBJ2-3; tentatively, D is TRBD1 (6 bases). The ends were cut back, 5 bases at V and 1 base at J, with 10 bases in the middle. CDR1 is LNHDA, CDR2 SQIVND, per germline (reference sequence). This CDR3 comprises 14 residues.

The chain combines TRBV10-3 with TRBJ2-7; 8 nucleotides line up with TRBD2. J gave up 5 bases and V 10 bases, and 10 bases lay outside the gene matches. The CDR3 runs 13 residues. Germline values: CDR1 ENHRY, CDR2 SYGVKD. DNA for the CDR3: TGTGCCACCTCAAGCGGGAGATCCCACGAGCAGTACTTC. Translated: CATSSGRSHEQYF.

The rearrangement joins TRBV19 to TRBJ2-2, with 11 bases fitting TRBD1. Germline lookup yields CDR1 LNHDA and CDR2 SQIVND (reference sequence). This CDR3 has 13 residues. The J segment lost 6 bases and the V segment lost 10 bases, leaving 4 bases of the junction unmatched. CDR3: CAIGQGAAGELFF. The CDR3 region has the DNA TGTGCCATCGGACAGGGGGCAGCCGGGGAGCTGTTTTTT.

DNA of the CDR3: TGTGCCAGCAGCTTGCAGGGTTTGAACGAGCAGTACTTC. This codes for CASSLQGLNEQYF. The V gene is TRBV5-5, the J gene TRBJ2-7, with D possibly TRBD1 on 5 matching bases. V lost 1 base to trimming and J lost 5 bases, with 10 bases between them. The CDR3 runs to 13 residues. Germline CDR1 and CDR2: SGHKS and YYEKEE (reference sequence).

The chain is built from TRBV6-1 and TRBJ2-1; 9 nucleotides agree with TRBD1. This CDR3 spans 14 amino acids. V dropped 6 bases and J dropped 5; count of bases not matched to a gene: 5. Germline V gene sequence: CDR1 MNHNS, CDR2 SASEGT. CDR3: CASRGDRVHNEQFF. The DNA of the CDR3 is TGTGCCAGCAGGGGGGACAGGGTCCACAATGAGCAGTTCTTC.

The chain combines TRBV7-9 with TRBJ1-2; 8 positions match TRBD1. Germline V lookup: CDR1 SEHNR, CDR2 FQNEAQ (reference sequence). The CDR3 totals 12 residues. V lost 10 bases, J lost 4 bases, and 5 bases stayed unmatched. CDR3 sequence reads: CATDRGVYGYTF. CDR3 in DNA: TGTGCCACCGACAGGGGCGTCTATGGCTACACCTTC. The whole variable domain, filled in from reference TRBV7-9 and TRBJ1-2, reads DTGVSQNPRHKITKRGQNVTFRCDPISEHNRLYWYRQTLGQGPEFLTYFQNEAQLEKSRLLSDRFSAERPKGSFSTLEIQRTEQGDSAMYLCATDRGVYGYTFGSGTRLTVV.

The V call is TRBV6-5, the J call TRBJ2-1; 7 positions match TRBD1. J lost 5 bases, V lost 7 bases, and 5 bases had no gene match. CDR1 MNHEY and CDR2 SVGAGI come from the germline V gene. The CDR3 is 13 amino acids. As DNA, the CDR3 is TGTGCCAGCACCAGACAGGGAAACAATGAGCAGTTCTTC. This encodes CASTRQGNNEQFF.

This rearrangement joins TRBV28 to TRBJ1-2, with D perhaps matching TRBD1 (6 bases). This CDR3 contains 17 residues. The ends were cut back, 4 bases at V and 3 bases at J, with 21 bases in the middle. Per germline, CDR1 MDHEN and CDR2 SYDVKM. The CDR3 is CASSSPSGTRKYYGYTF. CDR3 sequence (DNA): TGTGCCAGCAGTTCACCCTCCGGGACACGAAAATACTATGGCTACACCTTC.

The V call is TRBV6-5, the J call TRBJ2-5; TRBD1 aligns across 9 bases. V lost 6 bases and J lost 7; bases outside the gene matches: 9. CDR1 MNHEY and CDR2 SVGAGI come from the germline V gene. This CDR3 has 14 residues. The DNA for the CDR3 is TGTGCCAGCAGGACAGGGGGGCTCTCCCGGACCCAGTACTTC. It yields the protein CASRTGGLSRTQYF.

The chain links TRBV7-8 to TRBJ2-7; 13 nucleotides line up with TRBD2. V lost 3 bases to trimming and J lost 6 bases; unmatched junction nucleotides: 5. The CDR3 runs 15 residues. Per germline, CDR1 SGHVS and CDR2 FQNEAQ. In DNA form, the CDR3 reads TGTGCCAGCAGCTTCCCGGGACTAGCGGGACGCGAGCAGTACTTC. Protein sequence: CASSFPGLAGREQYF.

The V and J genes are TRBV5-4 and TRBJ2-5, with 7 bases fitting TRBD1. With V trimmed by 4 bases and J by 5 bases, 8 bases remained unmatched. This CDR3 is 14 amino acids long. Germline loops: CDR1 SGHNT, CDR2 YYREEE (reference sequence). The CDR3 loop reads CASSGTVFGETQYF. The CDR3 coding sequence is TGTGCCAGCAGCGGGACAGTATTTGGGGAGACCCAGTACTTC.

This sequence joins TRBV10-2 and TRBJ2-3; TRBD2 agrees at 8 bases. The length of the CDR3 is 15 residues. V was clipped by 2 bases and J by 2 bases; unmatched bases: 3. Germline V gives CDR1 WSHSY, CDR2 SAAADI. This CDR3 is CASSEERGYTDTQYF. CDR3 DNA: TGCGCCAGCAGTGAGGAGCGGGGGTACACAGATACGCAGTATTTT.

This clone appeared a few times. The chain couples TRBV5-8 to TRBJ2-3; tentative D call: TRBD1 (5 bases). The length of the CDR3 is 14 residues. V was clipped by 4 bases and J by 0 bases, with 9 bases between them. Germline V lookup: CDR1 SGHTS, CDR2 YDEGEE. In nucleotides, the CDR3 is TGTGCCAGCAGCAATGACAGAAGCACAGATACGCAGTATTTT. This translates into CASSNDRSTDTQYF.

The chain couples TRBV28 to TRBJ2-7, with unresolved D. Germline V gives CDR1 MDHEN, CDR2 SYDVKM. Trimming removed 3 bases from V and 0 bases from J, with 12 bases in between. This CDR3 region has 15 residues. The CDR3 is CASSFDTMSSYEQYF. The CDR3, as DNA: TGTGCCAGCAGTTTTGACACGATGAGCTCCTACGAGCAGTACTTC. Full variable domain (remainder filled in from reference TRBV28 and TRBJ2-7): DVKVTQSSRYLVKRTGEKVFLECVQDMDHENMFWYRQDPGLGLRLIYFSYDVKMKEKGDIPEGYSVSREKKERFSLILESASTNQTSMYLCASSFDTMSSYEQYFGPGTRLTVT.

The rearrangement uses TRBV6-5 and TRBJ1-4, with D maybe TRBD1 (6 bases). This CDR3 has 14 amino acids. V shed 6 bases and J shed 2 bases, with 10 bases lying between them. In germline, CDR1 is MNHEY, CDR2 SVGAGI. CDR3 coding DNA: TGTGCCAGCAGGCAGGGGCCTACTAATGAAAAACTGTTTTTT. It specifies CASRQGPTNEKLFF.

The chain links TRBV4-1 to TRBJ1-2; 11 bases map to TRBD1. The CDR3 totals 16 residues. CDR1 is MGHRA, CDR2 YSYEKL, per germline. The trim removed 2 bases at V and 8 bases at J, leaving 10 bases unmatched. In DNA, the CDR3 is TGCGCCAGCAGCCAATTTAATCCGGGACAGGGGGAGGGCTACACCTTC. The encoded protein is CASSQFNPGQGEGYTF.

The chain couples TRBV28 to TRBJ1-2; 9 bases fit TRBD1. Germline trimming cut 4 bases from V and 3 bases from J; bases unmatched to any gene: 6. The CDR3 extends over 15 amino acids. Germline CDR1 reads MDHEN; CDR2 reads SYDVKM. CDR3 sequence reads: CASSSRDRVYYGYTF. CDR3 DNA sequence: TGTGCCAGCAGTTCCCGGGACAGGGTTTACTATGGCTACACCTTC.

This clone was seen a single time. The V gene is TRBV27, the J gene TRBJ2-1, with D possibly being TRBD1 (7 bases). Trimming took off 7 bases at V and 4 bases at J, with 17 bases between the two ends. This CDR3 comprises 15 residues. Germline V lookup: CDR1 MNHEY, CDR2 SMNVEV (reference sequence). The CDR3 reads CASTETGRTYNEQFF. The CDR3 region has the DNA TGTGCCAGCACAGAGACAGGGAGGACGTACAATGAGCAGTTCTTC.

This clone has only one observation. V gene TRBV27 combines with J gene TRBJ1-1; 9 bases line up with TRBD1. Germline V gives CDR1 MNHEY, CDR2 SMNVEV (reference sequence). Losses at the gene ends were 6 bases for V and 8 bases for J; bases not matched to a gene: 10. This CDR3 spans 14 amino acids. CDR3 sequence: CASRDPGQGLEAFF. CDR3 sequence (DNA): TGTGCCAGCAGAGATCCGGGACAGGGTCTGGAAGCTTTCTTT.

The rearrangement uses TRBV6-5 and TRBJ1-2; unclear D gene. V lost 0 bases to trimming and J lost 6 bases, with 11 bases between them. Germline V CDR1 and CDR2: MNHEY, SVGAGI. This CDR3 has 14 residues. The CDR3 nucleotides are TGTGCCAGCAGTTACTCGGCTGTGCGGCATGGCTACACCTTC. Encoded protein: CASSYSAVRHGYTF.

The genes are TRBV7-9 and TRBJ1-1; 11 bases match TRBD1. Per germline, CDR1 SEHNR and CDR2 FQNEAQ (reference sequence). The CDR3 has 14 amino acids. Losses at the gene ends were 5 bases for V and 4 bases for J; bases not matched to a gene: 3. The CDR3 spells CASSIGTGGTEAFF. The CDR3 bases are TGTGCCAGCAGCATCGGGACAGGGGGCACTGAAGCTTTCTTT.

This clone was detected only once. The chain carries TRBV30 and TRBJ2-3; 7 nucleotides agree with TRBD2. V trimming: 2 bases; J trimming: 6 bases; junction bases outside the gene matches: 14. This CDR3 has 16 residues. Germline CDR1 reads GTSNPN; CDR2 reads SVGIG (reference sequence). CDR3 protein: CAWSTGSSGLADTQYF. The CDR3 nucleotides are TGTGCCTGGAGTACGGGCTCTAGCGGCTTAGCGGATACGCAGTATTTT.

This chain's CDR3 is CASSSPPSSGNTIYF. CDR3 coding DNA: TGTGCCAGCAGCTCCCCCCCGAGCTCTGGAAACACCATATATTTT. The V gene is TRBV6-5, the J gene TRBJ1-3; no reliable D call. V was cut by 6 bases and J by 0 bases, with 12 bases left in between. There are 15 residues in the CDR3. Germline V gives CDR1 MNHEY, CDR2 SVGAGI.

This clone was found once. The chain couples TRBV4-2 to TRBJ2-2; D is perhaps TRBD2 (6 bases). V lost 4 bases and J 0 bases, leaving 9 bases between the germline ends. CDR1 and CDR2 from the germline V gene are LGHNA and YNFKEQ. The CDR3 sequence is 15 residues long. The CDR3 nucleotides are TGTGCCAGCAGCCGAGGGAGGACGAACACCGGGGAGCTGTTTTTT. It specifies CASSRGRTNTGELFF.

The CDR3 sequence: CASSLWEISMNTEAFF. In DNA form, the CDR3 reads TGCGCCAGCAGCTTGTGGGAGATCTCCATGAACACTGAAGCTTTCTTT. This chain links TRBV5-1 with TRBJ1-1; D uncertain. The CDR3 is made up of 16 amino acids. Per the germline V gene, CDR1 is SGHRS and CDR2 is YFSETQ. Trimming took 1 base from V and 0 from J, leaving 13 bases between them. Full variable domain (missing parts from reference TRBV5-1 and TRBJ1-1): KAGVTQTPRYLIKTRGQQVTLSCSPISGHRSVSWYQQTPGQGLQFLFEYFSETQRNKGNFPGRFSGRQFSNSRSEMNVSTLELGDSALYLCASSLWEISMNTEAFFGQGTRLTVV.

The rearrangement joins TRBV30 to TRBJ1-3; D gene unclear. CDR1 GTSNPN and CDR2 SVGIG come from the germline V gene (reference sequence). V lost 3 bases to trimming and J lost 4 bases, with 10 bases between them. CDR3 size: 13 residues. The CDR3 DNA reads TGTGCCTGGAGGGGAGGGTCGGGAAACACCATATATTTT. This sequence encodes CAWRGGSGNTIYF. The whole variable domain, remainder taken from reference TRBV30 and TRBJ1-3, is SQTIHQWPATLVQPVGSPLSLECTVEGTSNPNLYWYRQAAGRGLQLLFYSVGIGQISSEVPQNLSASRPQDRQFILSSKKLLLSDSGFYLCAWRGGSGNTIYFGEGSWLTVV.